The 13 T cell receptor beta chains below come from one sample, sequenced in a study of technical replicates of blood from several donors. Sequencing used immunoSEQ multiplex PCR; TCRdb keeps in-frame clones, though not all of them. The sample carries more than 65,000 clones, roughly 94% recorded once. Sample: T cells isolated from PBMCs. The receptors here all came from a human donor in good health.

This chain joins TRBV10-3 and TRBJ1-3; unclear D gene. The germline V gene has CDR1 ENHRY and CDR2 SYGVKD. The CDR3 runs to 15 residues. Trimming removed 2 bases from V and 2 bases from J, with 10 bases in between. CDR3 protein: CAISEHGGAGNTIYF. CDR3 coding DNA: TGTGCCATCAGTGAGCATGGCGGCGCTGGAAACACCATATATTTT.

The genes are TRBV4-1 and TRBJ1-5; D perhaps matches TRBD1 (6 bases). Germline V gene lookup returns CDR1 MGHRA and CDR2 YSYEKL. V was cut by 4 bases and J by 3 bases, with 16 bases left in between. This CDR3 is 16 amino acids long. CDR3 DNA: TGCGCCAGCAGCCCTGCCCCCACAGGGTCCAATCAGCCCCAGCATTTT. Protein product: CASSPAPTGSNQPQHF.

This clone was counted a single time. The V gene is TRBV5-1, the J gene TRBJ2-7; 12 bases align to TRBD1. The CDR3 has 15 amino acids. The V gene end was trimmed by 4 bases and the J gene end by 3 bases; junction bases not matched to a gene: 5. CDR1 and CDR2 (germline): SGHRS, YFSETQ. CDR3 region: CASSRWDRGLYEQYF. The CDR3 DNA is TGCGCCAGCAGCCGATGGGACAGGGGGCTCTACGAGCAGTACTTC.

The chain links TRBV5-1 to TRBJ2-7; D not resolved. Germline assignment: CDR1 SGHRS and CDR2 YFSETQ. With 3 bases removed from V and 3 bases from J, the gap between germline ends came to 10 bases. The CDR3 contains 13 residues. The CDR3 reads CASSSHLLYEQYF. The CDR3 bases are TGCGCCAGCAGCTCACACCTTCTCTACGAGCAGTACTTC.

This chain joins TRBV10-1 and TRBJ2-7, with TRBD1 identical over 7 bases. V trimming: 9 bases; J trimming: 5 bases; junction bases outside the gene matches: 13. Per germline, CDR1 WNHNN and CDR2 SYGVQD (reference sequence). The CDR3 is 14 amino acids. CDR3 nucleotide sequence: TGCGCCAGTGGGACAGCTCCGACTATCAACGAGCAGTACTTC. Residues: CASGTAPTINEQYF.

This clone has more than one count but fewer than ten. The chain uses TRBV4-1 and TRBJ2-3, with 7 bases that match TRBD1. The CDR3 spans 17 residues. Per the germline V gene, CDR1 is MGHRA and CDR2 is YSYEKL. V shed 0 bases, J shed 1 base, and the junction held 7 bases outside the gene matches. The CDR3: CASSQELKGAGTDTQYF. For the CDR3, the DNA is TGCGCCAGCAGCCAAGAATTGAAGGGGGCCGGCACAGATACGCAGTATTTT.

The chain joins TRBV10-2 to TRBJ1-1, with D tentatively TRBD1 (6 bases). The germline gives CDR1 WSHSY, CDR2 SAAADI. V lost 3 bases and J lost 5, with 13 bases in between. CDR3 length: 14 amino acids. DNA of the CDR3: TGCGCCAGCAGTGACGGGGGGCCGAGAACTGAAGCTTTCTTT. This encodes CASSDGGPRTEAFF.

The V and J genes are TRBV7-8 and TRBJ2-7; 9 bases fit TRBD2. J gave up 2 bases and V 1 base, and 3 bases lay outside the gene matches. The CDR3 has 15 amino acids. The V gene's germline CDR1 is SGHVS and CDR2 FQNEAQ. CDR3 sequence: CASSLGLAGPYEQYF. CDR3 sequence (DNA): TGTGCCAGCAGCTTAGGGCTAGCGGGGCCCTACGAGCAGTACTTC.

The V call is TRBV29-1, the J call TRBJ2-7; 8 nucleotides match TRBD1. After removal of 5 bases from V and 3 bases from J, the junction contained 9 bases not matched to a gene. The CDR3 length is 14 residues. CDR1 and CDR2 from the germline V gene are SQVTM and ANQGSEA. CDR3 sequence (DNA): TGCAGCGTTACATTCCCAGGGGGCAACTACGAGCAGTACTTC. Translating it yields CSVTFPGGNYEQYF.

This chain uses TRBV30 with TRBJ1-6; perhaps TRBD1 as D (5 bases). V lost 5 bases, J lost 6 bases, and 14 bases lay in between. CDR1 is GTSNPN, CDR2 SVGIG, per germline (reference sequence). CDR3 length equals 14 residues. This CDR3 reads CAWRGELGNSPLHF. The CDR3 DNA follows: TGTGCCTGGCGGGGGGAACTGGGTAATTCACCCCTCCACTTT.

The chain is built from TRBV5-6 and TRBJ1-2, with 8 nucleotides matching TRBD1. V was pared by 3 bases and J by 5 bases, with 9 bases of the junction left unmatched. There are 15 residues in the CDR3. Germline V gives CDR1 SGHDT, CDR2 YYEEEE. The CDR3 nucleotides read TGTGCCAGCAGCTCACCCAGACAGGGGACGTATGGCTACACCTTC. It translates to CASSSPRQGTYGYTF.

The rearrangement uses TRBV6-1 and TRBJ1-4, with D hard to call. Germline V gene data show CDR1 as MNHNS and CDR2 as SASEGT. V shed 3 bases and J shed 5 bases, with 7 bases lying between them. The CDR3 totals 13 residues. CDR3: CASSDYRNEKLFF. CDR3 DNA sequence: TGTGCCAGCAGTGATTACAGAAATGAAAAACTGTTTTTT.

The rearrangement links TRBV7-2 to TRBJ2-3; perhaps TRBD2 as D (6 bases). Per the germline V gene, CDR1 is SGHTA and CDR2 is FQGNSA. Trimming shortened V by 5 bases and J by 1 base, and 16 bases separated the two germline ends. The CDR3 is made up of 16 amino acids. CDR3 region: CASSAGRGSGTDTQYF. The CDR3 nucleotides are TGTGCCAGCAGCGCCGGTCGGGGGTCCGGCACAGATACGCAGTATTTT.